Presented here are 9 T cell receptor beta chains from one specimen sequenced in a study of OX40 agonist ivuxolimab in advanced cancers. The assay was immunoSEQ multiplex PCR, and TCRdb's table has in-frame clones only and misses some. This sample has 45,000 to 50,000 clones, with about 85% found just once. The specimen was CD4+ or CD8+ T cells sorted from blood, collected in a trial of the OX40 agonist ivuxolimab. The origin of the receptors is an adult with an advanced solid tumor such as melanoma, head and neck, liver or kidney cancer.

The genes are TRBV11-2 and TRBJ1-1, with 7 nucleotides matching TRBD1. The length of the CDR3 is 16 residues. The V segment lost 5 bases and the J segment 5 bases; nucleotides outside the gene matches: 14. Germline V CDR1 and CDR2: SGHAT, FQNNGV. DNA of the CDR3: TGTGCCAGCAGCCCACGCGGACAGGCGGTTTGGACTGAAGCTTTCTTT. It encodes CASSPRGQAVWTEAFF. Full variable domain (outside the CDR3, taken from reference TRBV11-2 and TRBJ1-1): EAGVAQSPRYKIIEKRQSVAFWCNPISGHATLYWYQQILGQGPKLLIQFQNNGVVDDSQLPKDRFSAERLKGVDSTLKIQPAKLEDSAVYLCASSPRGQAVWTEAFFGQGTRLTVV.

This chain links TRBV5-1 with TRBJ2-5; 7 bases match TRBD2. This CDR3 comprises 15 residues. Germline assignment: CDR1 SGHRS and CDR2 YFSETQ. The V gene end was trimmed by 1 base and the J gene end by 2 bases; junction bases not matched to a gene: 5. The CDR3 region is CASSLPSGSQETQYF. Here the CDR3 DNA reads TGCGCCAGCAGCTTGCCTAGCGGCTCACAAGAGACCCAGTACTTC.

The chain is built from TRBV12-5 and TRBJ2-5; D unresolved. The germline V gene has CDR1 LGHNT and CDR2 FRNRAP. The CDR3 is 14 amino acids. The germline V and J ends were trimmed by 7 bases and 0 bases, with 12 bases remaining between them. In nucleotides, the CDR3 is TGTGCTAGTGTCAAAGACCTGTACCAAGAGACCCAGTACTTC. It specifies CASVKDLYQETQYF.

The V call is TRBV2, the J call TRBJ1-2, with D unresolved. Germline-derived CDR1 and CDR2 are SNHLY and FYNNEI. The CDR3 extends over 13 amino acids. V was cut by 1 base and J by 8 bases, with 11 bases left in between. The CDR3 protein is CASSEVWVGGYTF. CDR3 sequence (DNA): TGTGCCAGCAGTGAAGTTTGGGTGGGCGGCTACACCTTC. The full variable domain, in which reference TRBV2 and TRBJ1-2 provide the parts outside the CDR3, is EPEVTQTPSHQVTQMGQEVILRCVPISNHLYFYWYRQILGQKVEFLVSFYNNEISEKSEIFDDQFSVERPDGSNFTLKIRSTKLEDSAMYFCASSEVWVGGYTFGSGTRLTVV.

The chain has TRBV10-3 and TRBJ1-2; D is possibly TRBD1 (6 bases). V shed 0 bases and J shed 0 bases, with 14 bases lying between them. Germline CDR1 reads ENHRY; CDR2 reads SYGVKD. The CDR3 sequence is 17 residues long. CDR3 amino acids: CAISESPLTGANYGYTF. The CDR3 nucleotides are TGTGCCATCAGTGAGTCACCACTGACAGGAGCTAACTATGGCTACACCTTC.

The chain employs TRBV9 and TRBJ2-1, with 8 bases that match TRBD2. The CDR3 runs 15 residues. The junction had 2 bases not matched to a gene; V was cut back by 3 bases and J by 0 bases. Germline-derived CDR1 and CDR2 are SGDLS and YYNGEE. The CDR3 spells CASSAGTSSYNEQFF. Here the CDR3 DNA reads TGTGCCAGCAGCGCCGGGACTAGCTCCTACAATGAGCAGTTCTTC. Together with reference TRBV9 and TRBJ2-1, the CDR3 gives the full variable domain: DSGVTQTPKHLITATGQRVTLRCSPRSGDLSVYWYQQSLDQGLQFLIQYYNGEERAKGNILERFSAQQFPDLHSELNLSSLELGDSALYFCASSAGTSSYNEQFFGPGTRLTVL.

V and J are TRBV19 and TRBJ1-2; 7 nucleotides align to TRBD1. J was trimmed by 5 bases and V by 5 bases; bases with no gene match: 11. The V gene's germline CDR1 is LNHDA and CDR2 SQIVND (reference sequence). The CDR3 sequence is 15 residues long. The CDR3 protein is CASSEVRDSLYGYTF. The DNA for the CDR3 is TGTGCCAGTAGTGAAGTACGGGACAGTTTATATGGCTACACCTTC.

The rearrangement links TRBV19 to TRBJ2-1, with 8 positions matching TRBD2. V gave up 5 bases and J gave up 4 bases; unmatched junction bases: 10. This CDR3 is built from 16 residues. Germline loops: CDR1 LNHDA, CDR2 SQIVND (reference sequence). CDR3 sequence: CASSQTGAGAYNEQFF. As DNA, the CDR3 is TGTGCCAGTAGTCAGACGGGAGCGGGGGCTTACAATGAGCAGTTCTTC. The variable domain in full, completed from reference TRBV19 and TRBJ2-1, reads DGGITQSPKYLFRKEGQNVTLSCEQNLNHDAMYWYRQDPGQGLRLIYYSQIVNDFQKGDIAEGYSVSREKKESFPLTVTSAQKNPTAFYLCASSQTGAGAYNEQFFGPGTRLTVL.

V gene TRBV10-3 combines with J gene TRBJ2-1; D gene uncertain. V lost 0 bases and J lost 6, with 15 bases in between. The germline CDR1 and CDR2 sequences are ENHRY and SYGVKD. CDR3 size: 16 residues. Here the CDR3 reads CAISESEVLVGNEQFF. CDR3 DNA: TGTGCCATCAGTGAGTCGGAAGTATTGGTCGGCAATGAGCAGTTCTTC.